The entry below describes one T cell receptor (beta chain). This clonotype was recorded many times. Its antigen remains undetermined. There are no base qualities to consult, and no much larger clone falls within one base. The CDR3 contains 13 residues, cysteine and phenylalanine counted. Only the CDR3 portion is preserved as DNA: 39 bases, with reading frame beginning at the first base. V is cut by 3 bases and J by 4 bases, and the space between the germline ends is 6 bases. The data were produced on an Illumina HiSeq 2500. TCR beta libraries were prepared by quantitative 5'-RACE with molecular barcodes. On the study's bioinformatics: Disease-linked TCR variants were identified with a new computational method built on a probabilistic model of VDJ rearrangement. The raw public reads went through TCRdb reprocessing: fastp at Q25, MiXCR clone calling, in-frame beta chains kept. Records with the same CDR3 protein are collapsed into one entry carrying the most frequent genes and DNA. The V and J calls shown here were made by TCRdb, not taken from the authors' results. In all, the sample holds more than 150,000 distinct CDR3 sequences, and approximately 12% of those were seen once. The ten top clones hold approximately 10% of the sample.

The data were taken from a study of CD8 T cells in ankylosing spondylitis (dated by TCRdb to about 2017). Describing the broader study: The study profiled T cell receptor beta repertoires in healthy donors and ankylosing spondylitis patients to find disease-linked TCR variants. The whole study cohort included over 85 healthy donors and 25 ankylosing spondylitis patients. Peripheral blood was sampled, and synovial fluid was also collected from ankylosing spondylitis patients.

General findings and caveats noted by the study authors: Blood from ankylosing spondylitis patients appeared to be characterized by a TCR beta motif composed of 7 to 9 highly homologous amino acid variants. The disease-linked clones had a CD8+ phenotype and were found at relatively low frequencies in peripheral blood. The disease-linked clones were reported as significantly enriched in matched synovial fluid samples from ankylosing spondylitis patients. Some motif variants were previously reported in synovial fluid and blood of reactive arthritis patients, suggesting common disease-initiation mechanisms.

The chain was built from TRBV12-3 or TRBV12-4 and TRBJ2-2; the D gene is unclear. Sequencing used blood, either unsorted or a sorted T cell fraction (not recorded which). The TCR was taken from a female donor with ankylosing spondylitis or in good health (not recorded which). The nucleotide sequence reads TGTGCCAGCAGTTTCTCGGCCACCGGGGAGCTGTTTTTT. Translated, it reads CASSFSATGELFF.